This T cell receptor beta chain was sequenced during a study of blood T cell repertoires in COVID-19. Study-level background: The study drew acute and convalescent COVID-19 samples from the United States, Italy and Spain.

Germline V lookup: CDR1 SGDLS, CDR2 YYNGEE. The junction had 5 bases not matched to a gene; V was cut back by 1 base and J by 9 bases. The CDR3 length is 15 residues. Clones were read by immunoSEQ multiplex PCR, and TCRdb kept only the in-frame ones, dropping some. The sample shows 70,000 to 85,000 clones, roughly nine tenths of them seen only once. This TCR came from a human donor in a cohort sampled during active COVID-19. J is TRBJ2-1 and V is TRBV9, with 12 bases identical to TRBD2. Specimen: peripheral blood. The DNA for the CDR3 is TGTGCCAGCAGCGTACTAGCGGGAGGGATCAGTGAGCAGTTCTTC. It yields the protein CASSVLAGGISEQFF.